Shown below are 17 T cell receptor beta chains from a single sample sequenced in a study of glioma-infiltrating T cells after dendritic cell vaccination. The protocol was immunoSEQ multiplex PCR, while the TCRdb copy is restricted to in-frame clones and leaves out a portion. The table shows about 50,000 clones, with roughly 90% occurring only once. Time point denoted: after dendritic cell vaccination, including at tumor progression/relapse. The material sequenced was blood, taken after dendritic cell vaccination. These receptors all come from a human donor with glioblastoma.

This rearrangement joins TRBV28 to TRBJ2-7; TRBD2 aligns across 9 bases. V was clipped by 3 bases and J by 1 base; unmatched bases: 10. CDR1 is MDHEN and CDR2 is SYDVKM in the germline V gene. CDR3 length equals 17 residues. In DNA, the CDR3 is TGTGCCAGCAGTTTGGTCCAAGGGACTAGCAGTTCCTACGAGCAGTACTTC. Its translation: CASSLVQGTSSSYEQYF.

The V and J genes are TRBV27 and TRBJ1-4; 10 bases match TRBD1. Germline CDR1 reads MNHEY; CDR2 reads SMNVEV (reference sequence). Unmatched junction bases numbered 12, after V lost 3 bases and J lost 8 bases. This CDR3 is built from 17 residues. CDR3 bases: TGTGCCAGCAGTTTGTCCGGGACAGGGGTCTTTCGAGAAAAACTGTTTTTT. Its protein product is CASSLSGTGVFREKLFF.

The rearrangement uses TRBV28 and TRBJ2-1, with D perhaps TRBD2 (6 bases). Looked up from germline, CDR1 is MDHEN and CDR2 is SYDVKM. The CDR3 is 13 residues long. Trimming stripped 7 bases from V and 5 bases from J, with 12 bases between. As DNA, the CDR3 is TGTGCCAGCACTGCGGGACGAAACAATGAGCAGTTCTTC. Translated, it gives CASTAGRNNEQFF.

The gene calls are TRBV7-3 and TRBJ2-3; 7 bases match TRBD2. In germline, CDR1 is SGHTA, CDR2 FQGTGA. With V trimmed by 1 base and J by 2 bases, 6 bases remained unmatched. The CDR3 loop spans 16 amino acids. CDR3 sequence reads: CASSLIPAGNTDTQYF. CDR3 nucleotide sequence: TGTGCCAGCAGCTTAATCCCAGCGGGGAACACAGATACGCAGTATTTT.

J is TRBJ1-2 and V is TRBV28; D is undetermined. Between the trimmed V and J ends, which lost 6 bases and 4 bases, there was a span of 15 bases. The CDR3 spans 14 residues. Per germline, CDR1 MDHEN and CDR2 SYDVKM. CDR3 in amino acids: CASSPWRQSYGYTF. The CDR3 DNA sequence: TGTGCCAGCAGCCCCTGGCGGCAGTCCTATGGCTACACCTTC.

The V gene is TRBV5-1, the J gene TRBJ2-2; D perhaps matches TRBD2 (5 bases). The CDR3 has 15 amino acids. With 4 bases removed from V and 0 bases from J, the gap between germline ends came to 10 bases. The germline CDR1 and CDR2 sequences are SGHRS and YFSETQ. The CDR3 bases are TGCGCCAGCAGCCAGCCGGGATCGAACACCGGGGAGCTGTTTTTT. Encoded protein: CASSQPGSNTGELFF.

The chain employs TRBV5-1 and TRBJ1-1; D not resolved. Per the germline V gene, CDR1 is SGHRS and CDR2 is YFSETQ. The CDR3 runs to 13 residues. V was cut by 2 bases and J by 4 bases, with 9 bases left in between. CDR3: CASSFFGSTEAFF. The CDR3 nucleotides read TGCGCCAGCAGCTTTTTTGGTAGCACTGAAGCTTTCTTT.

This chain joins TRBV11-3 and TRBJ2-1, with 11 bases fitting TRBD2. Trimming at V came to 5 bases and at J to 3 bases, leaving 3 bases not matched to a gene. Germline lookup yields CDR1 SGHNT and CDR2 YENEEA. This CDR3 region has 15 residues. The CDR3 DNA follows: TGTGCCAGCAGCCCAACTAGCGGGGGCTACAATGAGCAGTTCTTC. It specifies CASSPTSGGYNEQFF. Full variable domain (rest looked up from reference TRBV11-3 and TRBJ2-1): EAGVVQSPRYKIIEKKQPVAFWCNPISGHNTLYWYLQNLGQGPELLIRYENEEAVDDSQLPKDRFSAERLKGVDSTLKIQPAELGDSAVYLCASSPTSGGYNEQFFGPGTRLTVL.

This clone showed up just once. The chain recombines TRBV27 with TRBJ2-4, with TRBD1 matching over 7 bases. This CDR3 spans 16 amino acids. The germline CDR1 and CDR2 sequences are MNHEY and SMNVEV (reference sequence). The ends lost 0 bases at V and 1 base at J; junction bases unmatched: 3. The CDR3 DNA follows: TGTGCCAGCAGTTTATCGACAGGGCTGGCCAAAAACATTCAGTACTTC. This sequence encodes CASSLSTGLAKNIQYF.

The genes are TRBV11-2 and TRBJ1-1; D not resolved. The CDR3 spans 12 residues. Germline V lookup: CDR1 SGHAT, CDR2 FQNNGV. V was shortened by 5 bases and J by 6 bases, with 10 bases between the two germline ends. The DNA of the CDR3 is TGTGCCAGCAGCGCACAGTGGTCTGAAGCTTTCTTT. Its protein product is CASSAQWSEAFF.

The chain combines TRBV19 with TRBJ1-5; 10 bases agree with TRBD1. Trimming cost V 4 bases and J 4 bases; bases outside gene matches: 4. Germline V lookup: CDR1 LNHDA, CDR2 SQIVND (reference sequence). The CDR3 has 15 residues. The CDR3: CASSRGTGENQPQHF. Written as DNA, the CDR3 is TGTGCCAGTAGTAGGGGGACAGGGGAGAATCAGCCCCAGCATTTT. The full variable domain, its missing parts supplied by reference TRBV19 and TRBJ1-5, is DGGITQSPKYLFRKEGQNVTLSCEQNLNHDAMYWYRQDPGQGLRLIYYSQIVNDFQKGDIAEGYSVSREKKESFPLTVTSAQKNPTAFYLCASSRGTGENQPQHFGDGTRLSIL.

The chain combines TRBV25-1 with TRBJ1-1; 8 nucleotides match TRBD1. V lost 7 bases, J lost 0 bases, and 4 bases stayed unmatched. The CDR3 extends over 14 amino acids. The V gene's germline CDR1 is MGHDK and CDR2 SYGVNS. The CDR3 coding sequence is TGTGCCAGCACCCGGACAGGGATGAACACTGAAGCTTTCTTT. It translates to CASTRTGMNTEAFF.

This chain connects TRBV5-3 to TRBJ2-5; TRBD1 matches at 8 bases. TRBV5-3 is labeled an ORF, and its function is uncertain. The CDR3 spans 14 residues. J gave up 5 bases and V 3 bases, and 6 bases lay outside the gene matches. The CDR3 bases are TGTGCCAGAAGCTCAGGGACAGGAGCGGAGACCCAGTACTTC. Encoded protein: CARSSGTGAETQYF.

V and J are TRBV7-9 and TRBJ1-1; 7 bases agree with TRBD1. The V segment lost 4 bases and the J segment 4 bases; nucleotides outside the gene matches: 12. The CDR3 runs to 16 residues. CDR1 is SEHNR and CDR2 is FQNEAQ in the germline V gene (reference sequence). The CDR3, as DNA: TGTGCCAGCAGCTCAGCCCTGGCAGGGGGGAGCACTGAAGCTTTCTTT. This gives the protein CASSSALAGGSTEAFF.

The chain uses TRBV5-6 and TRBJ1-2, with TRBD1 matching over 10 bases. The V gene end was trimmed by 3 bases and the J gene end by 7 bases; junction bases not matched to a gene: 9. The CDR3 is 15 residues long. Germline values: CDR1 SGHDT, CDR2 YYEEEE. This CDR3 is CASSYVGTGDPGYTF. CDR3 nucleotides: TGTGCCAGCAGCTATGTTGGGACAGGGGACCCTGGCTACACCTTC.

This rearrangement joins TRBV5-4 to TRBJ2-5, with TRBD2 identical over 13 bases. The trim removed 5 bases at V and 5 bases at J, leaving 6 bases unmatched. The CDR3 has 15 amino acids. The germline gives CDR1 SGHNT, CDR2 YYREEE (reference sequence). The CDR3 DNA is TGTGCCAGCAGGTCCGGACTAGCGGGAGTTGAGACCCAGTACTTC. Its protein product is CASRSGLAGVETQYF.

The chain couples TRBV7-2 to TRBJ2-1; 9 bases fit TRBD2. The J segment lost 1 base and the V segment lost 2 bases, leaving 9 bases of the junction unmatched. Per germline, CDR1 SGHTA and CDR2 FQGNSA. The CDR3 length is 18 residues. CDR3 DNA: TGTGCCAGCAGCTTATGGCTAGCGGGATCCCCATCCTACAATGAGCAGTTCTTC. This translates into CASSLWLAGSPSYNEQFF. The full variable domain, with the rest looked up from reference TRBV7-2 and TRBJ2-1, is GAGVSQSPSNKVTEKGKDVELRCDPISGHTALYWYRQSLGQGLEFLIYFQGNSAPDKSGLPSDRFSAERTGGSVSTLTIQRTQQEDSAVYLCASSLWLAGSPSYNEQFFGPGTRLTVL.